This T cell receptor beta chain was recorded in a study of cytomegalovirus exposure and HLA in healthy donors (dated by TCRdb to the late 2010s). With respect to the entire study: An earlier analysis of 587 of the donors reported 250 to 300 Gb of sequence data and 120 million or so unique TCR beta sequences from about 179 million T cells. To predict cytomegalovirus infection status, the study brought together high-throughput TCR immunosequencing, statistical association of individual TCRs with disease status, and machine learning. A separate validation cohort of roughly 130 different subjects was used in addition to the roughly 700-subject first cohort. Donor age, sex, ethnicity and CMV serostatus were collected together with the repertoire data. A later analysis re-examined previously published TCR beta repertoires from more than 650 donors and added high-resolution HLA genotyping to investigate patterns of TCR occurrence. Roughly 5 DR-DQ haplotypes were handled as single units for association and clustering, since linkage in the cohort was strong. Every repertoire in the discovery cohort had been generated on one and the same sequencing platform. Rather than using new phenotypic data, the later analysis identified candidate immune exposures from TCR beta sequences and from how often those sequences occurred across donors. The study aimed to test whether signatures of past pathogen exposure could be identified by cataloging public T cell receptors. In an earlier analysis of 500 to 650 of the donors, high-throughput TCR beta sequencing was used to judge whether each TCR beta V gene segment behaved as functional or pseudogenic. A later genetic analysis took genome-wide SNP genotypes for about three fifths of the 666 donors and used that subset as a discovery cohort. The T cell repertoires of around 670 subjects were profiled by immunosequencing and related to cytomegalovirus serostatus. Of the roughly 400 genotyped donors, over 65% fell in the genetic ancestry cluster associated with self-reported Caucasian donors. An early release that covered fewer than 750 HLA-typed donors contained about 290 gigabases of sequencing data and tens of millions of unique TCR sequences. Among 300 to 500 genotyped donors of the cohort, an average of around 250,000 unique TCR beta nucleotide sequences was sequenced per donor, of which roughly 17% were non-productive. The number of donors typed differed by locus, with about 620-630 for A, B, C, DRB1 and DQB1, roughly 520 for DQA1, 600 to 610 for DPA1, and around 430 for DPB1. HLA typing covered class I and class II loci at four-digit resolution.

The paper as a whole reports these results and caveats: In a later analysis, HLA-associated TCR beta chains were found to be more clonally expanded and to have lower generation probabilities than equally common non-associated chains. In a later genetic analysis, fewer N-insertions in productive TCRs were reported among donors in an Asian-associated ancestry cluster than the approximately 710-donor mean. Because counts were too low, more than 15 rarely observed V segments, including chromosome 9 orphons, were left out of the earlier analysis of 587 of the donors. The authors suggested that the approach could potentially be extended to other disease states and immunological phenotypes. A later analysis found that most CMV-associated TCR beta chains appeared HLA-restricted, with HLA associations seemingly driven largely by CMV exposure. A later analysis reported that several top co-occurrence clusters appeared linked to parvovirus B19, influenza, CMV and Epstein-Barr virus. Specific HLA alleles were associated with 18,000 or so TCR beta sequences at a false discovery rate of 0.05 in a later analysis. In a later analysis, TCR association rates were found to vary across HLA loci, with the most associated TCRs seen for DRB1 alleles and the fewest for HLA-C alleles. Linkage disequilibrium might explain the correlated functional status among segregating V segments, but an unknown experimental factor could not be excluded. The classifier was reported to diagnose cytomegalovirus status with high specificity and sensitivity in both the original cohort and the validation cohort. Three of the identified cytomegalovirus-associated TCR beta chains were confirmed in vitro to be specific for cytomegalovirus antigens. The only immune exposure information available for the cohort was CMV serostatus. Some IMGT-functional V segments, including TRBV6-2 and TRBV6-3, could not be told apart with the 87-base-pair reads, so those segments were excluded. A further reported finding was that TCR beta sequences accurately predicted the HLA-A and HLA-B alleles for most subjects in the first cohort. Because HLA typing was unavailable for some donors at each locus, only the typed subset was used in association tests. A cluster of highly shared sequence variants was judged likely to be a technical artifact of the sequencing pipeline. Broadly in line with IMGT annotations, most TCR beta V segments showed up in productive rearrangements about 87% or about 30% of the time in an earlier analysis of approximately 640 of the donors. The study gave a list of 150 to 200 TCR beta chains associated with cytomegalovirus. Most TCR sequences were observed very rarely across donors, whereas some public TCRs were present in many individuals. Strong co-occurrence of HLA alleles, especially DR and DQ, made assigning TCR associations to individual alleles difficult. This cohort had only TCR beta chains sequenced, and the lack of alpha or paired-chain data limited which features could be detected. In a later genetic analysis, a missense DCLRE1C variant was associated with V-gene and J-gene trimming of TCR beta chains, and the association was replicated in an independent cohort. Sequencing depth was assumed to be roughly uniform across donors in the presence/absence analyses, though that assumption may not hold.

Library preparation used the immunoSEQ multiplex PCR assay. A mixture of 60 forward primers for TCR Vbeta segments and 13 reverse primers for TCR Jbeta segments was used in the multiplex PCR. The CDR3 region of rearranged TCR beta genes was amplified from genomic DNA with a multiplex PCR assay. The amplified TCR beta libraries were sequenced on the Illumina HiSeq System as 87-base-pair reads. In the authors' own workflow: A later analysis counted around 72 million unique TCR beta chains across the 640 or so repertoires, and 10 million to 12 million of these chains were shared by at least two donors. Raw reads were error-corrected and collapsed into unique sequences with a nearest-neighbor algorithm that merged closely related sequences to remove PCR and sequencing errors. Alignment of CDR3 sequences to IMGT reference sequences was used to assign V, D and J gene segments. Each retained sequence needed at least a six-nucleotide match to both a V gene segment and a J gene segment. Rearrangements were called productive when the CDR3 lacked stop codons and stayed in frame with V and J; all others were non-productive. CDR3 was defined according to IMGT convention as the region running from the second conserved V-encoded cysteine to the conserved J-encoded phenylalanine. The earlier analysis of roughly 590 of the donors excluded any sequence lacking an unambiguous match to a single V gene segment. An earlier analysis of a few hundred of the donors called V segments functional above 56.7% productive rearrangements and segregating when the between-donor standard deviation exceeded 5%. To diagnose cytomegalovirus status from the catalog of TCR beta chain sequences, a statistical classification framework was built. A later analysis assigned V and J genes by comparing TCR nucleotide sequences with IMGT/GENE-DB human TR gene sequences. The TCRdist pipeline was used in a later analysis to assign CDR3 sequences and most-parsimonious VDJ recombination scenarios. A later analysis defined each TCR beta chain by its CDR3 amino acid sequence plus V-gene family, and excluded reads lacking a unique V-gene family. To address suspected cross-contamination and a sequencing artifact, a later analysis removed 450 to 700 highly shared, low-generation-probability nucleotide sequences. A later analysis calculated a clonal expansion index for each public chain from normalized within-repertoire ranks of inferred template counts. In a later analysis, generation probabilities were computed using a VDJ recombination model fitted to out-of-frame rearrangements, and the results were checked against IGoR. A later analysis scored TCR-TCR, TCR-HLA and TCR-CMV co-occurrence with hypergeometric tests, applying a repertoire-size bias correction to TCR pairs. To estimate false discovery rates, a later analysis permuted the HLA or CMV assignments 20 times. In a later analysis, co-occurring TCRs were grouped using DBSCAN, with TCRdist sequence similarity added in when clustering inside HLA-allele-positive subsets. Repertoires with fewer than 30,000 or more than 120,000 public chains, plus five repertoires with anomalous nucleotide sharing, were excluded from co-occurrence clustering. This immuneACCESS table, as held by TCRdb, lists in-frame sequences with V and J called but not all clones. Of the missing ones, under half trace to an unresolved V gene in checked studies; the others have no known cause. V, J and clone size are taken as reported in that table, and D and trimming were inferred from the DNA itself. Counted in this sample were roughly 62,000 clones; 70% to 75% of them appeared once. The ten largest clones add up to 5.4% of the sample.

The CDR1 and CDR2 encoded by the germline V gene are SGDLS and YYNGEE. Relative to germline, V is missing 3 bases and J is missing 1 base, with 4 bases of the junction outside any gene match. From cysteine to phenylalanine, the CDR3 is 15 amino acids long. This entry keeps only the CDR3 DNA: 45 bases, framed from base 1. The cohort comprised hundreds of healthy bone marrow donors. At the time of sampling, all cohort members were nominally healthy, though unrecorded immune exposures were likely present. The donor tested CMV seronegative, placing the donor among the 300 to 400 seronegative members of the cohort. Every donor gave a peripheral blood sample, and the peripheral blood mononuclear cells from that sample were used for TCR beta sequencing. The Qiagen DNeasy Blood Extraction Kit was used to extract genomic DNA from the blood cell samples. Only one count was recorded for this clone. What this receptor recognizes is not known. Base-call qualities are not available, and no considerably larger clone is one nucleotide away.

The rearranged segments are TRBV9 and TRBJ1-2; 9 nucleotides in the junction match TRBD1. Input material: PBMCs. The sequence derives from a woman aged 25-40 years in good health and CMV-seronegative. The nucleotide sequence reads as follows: TGTGCCAGCAGCGAGGGACAGGGTCTTAACTATGGCTACACCTTC. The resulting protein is CASSEGQGLNYGYTF.